These 16 T cell receptor beta chains came from one sample sequenced in a study of CD4 T cells in relation to SARS-CoV-2 and coronaviruses. Here immunoSEQ multiplex PCR was the method, and the copy in TCRdb shows in-frame clones only, minus some. Altogether about 59,000 clones are present, roughly 89% being singletons, with the ten largest covering roughly 1.5%. The unexposed donors gave CD4+ T cells in about 2010-2019, prior to COVID-19. Sequenced sample: memory CD4+ T cells from PBMCs. The receptors come from a human donor in good health.

This chain links TRBV6-1 with TRBJ1-1; 7 bases agree with TRBD1. The V gene's germline CDR1 is MNHNS and CDR2 SASEGT. There are 15 residues in the CDR3. Losses at the gene ends were 0 bases for V and 8 bases for J; bases not matched to a gene: 9. CDR3 in DNA: TGTGCCAGCAGTGAAGCGGACAGGCCATTGCTCGAAGCTTTCTTT. Translated: CASSEADRPLLEAFF.

The rearrangement links TRBV10-1 to TRBJ2-1; tentative D call: TRBD2 (5 bases). V gave up 3 bases and J gave up 7 bases, with 13 bases separating them. Germline V gene data show CDR1 as WNHNN and CDR2 as SYGVQD (reference sequence). This CDR3 contains 14 residues. The CDR3 loop is CASSDPGWTNEQFF. The DNA for the CDR3 is TGCGCCAGCAGTGATCCAGGATGGACTAATGAGCAGTTCTTC.

The rearrangement links TRBV2 to TRBJ1-6, with D possibly TRBD1 on 6 matching bases. The germline V gene encodes CDR1 SNHLY and CDR2 FYNNEI. This CDR3 is 14 amino acids long. V was pared by 8 bases and J by 0 bases, with 8 bases between. Here the CDR3 reads CASDRSSYNSPLHF. In nucleotides, the CDR3 is TGTGCCAGCGACAGGAGCTCCTATAATTCACCCCTCCACTTT.

The rearrangement uses TRBV21-1 and TRBJ2-6; the table's D call, TRBD2, was not checked against the DNA. TRBV21-1 represents a pseudogene. The CDR3 totals 20 residues. CDR3 sequence (DNA): TGTGCCAGCAGCACTGGACTAGCGGGAGCCCCTTCCTTTGGGGCCAACGTCCTGACTTTC. It translates to CASSTGLAGAPSFGANVLTF.

The chain combines TRBV3-1 (or the pseudogene TRBV3-2) with TRBJ1-2, with D perhaps matching TRBD1 (6 bases). CDR1 and CDR2 from the germline V gene are LGHDT and YNNKEL (reference sequence). This CDR3 spans 13 amino acids. V was clipped by 4 bases and J by 6 bases, with 12 bases between them. The CDR3 DNA reads TGTGCCAGCAGCCCGGCAGGGGCAGATGGCTACACCTTC. Its translation is CASSPAGADGYTF.

Only a few counts were recorded for this clone. J is TRBJ2-7 and V is TRBV27; D possibly corresponds to TRBD2 (6 bases). CDR1 and CDR2 from the germline V gene are MNHEY and SMNVEV (reference sequence). Trimming took 5 bases from V and 2 from J, leaving 16 bases between them. This CDR3 region has 15 residues. This CDR3 reads CASSKPGTRTYEQYF. The DNA of the CDR3 is TGTGCCAGCAGTAAGCCCGGGACTCGAACCTACGAGCAGTACTTC.

The genes are TRBV20-1 and TRBJ1-4, with 10 bases matching TRBD1. The CDR3 length is 14 residues. V trimming: 3 bases; J trimming: 14 bases; junction bases outside the gene matches: 12. Germline CDR1 DFQATT, CDR2 SNEGSKA (reference sequence). CDR3 sequence: CSASGDRGQLGLFF. The CDR3, as DNA: TGCAGTGCTAGTGGCGACAGGGGGCAACTAGGGCTGTTTTTT.

The rearrangement uses TRBV11-1 and TRBJ2-3; no reliable D call. From germline, CDR1 is SGHAT and CDR2 FQDESV (reference sequence). Deletions cut 3 bases from V and 5 bases from J, with 3 bases between. The CDR3 has 11 residues. The CDR3 nucleotides read TGTGCCAGCAGCTTCCAAGATACGCAGTATTTT. This translates into CASSFQDTQYF.

DNA of the CDR3: TGTGCCAGCAGTAGTGGAGGAGGGGTCGGCTACACCTTC. This translates into CASSSGGGVGYTF. The chain couples TRBV28 to TRBJ1-2; possibly TRBD1 for D (5 bases). Germline lookup yields CDR1 MDHEN and CDR2 SYDVKM. The ends were cut back, 5 bases at V and 8 bases at J, with 15 bases in the middle. The CDR3 is made up of 13 amino acids.

This chain links TRBV6-5 with TRBJ2-7; D gene uncertain. CDR3 length: 12 amino acids. Trimming removed 5 bases from V and 5 bases from J, with 10 bases in between. Germline lookup yields CDR1 MNHEY and CDR2 SVGAGI. The DNA for the CDR3 is TGTGCCAGCAGTCTGGGCCCCAACGAGCAGTACTTC. Encoded protein: CASSLGPNEQYF.

This chain uses TRBV9 with TRBJ2-1, with 7 bases aligning to TRBD1. J gave up 5 bases and V 0 bases, and 5 bases lay outside the gene matches. CDR1 SGDLS and CDR2 YYNGEE come from the germline V gene. This CDR3 has 15 amino acids. The CDR3 coding sequence is TGTGCCAGCAGCGTAGAAGGCAGGGGGAACAATGAGCAGTTCTTC. The encoded protein is CASSVEGRGNNEQFF.

The V gene is TRBV27, the J gene TRBJ2-1; 7 bases are a match to TRBD2. Germline-derived CDR1 and CDR2 are MNHEY and SMNVEV (reference sequence). There are 14 residues in the CDR3. The J segment lost 1 base and the V segment lost 8 bases, leaving 5 bases of the junction unmatched. The CDR3 DNA follows: TGTGCCAGCGGGGGGGGGTGGTCCTACAATGAGCAGTTCTTC. Translated, it gives CASGGGWSYNEQFF.

The chain uses TRBV29-1 and TRBJ1-5, with unresolved D. The V gene's germline CDR1 is SQVTM and CDR2 ANQGSEA. Trimming left V 4 bases short and J 0 bases short, with 10 bases between. This CDR3 region has 14 residues. The CDR3 nucleotides are TGCAGCGTTGTGGAAGGAAATAGCAATCAGCCCCAGCATTTT. Protein sequence: CSVVEGNSNQPQHF.

The genes are TRBV2 and TRBJ2-5; 7 nucleotides align to TRBD1. CDR3 length equals 13 residues. The V gene end was trimmed by 5 bases and the J gene end by 2 bases; junction bases not matched to a gene: 2. Germline assignment: CDR1 SNHLY and CDR2 FYNNEI. The CDR3 coding sequence is TGTGCCAGCAGTCGGGACAGACAAGAGACCCAGTACTTC. It translates to CASSRDRQETQYF.

This clone has only one observation. The genes are TRBV11-2 and TRBJ2-3, with D uncertain. Trimming stripped 0 bases from V and 6 bases from J, with 1 base between. The CDR3 contains 11 residues. CDR1 and CDR2 (germline): SGHAT, FQNNGV. In nucleotides, the CDR3 is TGTGCCAGCAGCTTAGAGGATACGCAGTATTTT. Amino acids: CASSLEDTQYF.

By share, this clone ranks as medium-sized. The DNA of the CDR3 is TGCGCCAGCAGCCGACAGGGTGAGAATGAAAAACTGTTTTTT. Translated: CASSRQGENEKLFF. The chain uses TRBV5-1 and TRBJ1-4; 7 nucleotides match TRBD1. The germline V gene has CDR1 SGHRS and CDR2 YFSETQ. This CDR3 is 14 amino acids long. V lost 4 bases and J lost 5; bases outside the gene matches: 5.